What follows are 7 T cell receptor beta chains derived from one specimen sequenced in a study of T cell responses to AZD1222 COVID-19 vaccine. Profiled with immunoSEQ multiplex PCR; TCRdb holds only in-frame clones, not every one. The data contain tens of thousands of clones, roughly 84% of them seen just once; the ten biggest clones take up around 20%. Specimen: peripheral blood, collected 28 days after the second AZD1222 dose. The receptors shown here come from an adult who received the AZD1222 COVID-19 vaccine.

This clone was detected only once. The chain joins TRBV5-1 to TRBJ2-1, with 8 bases matching TRBD1. CDR1 and CDR2 from the germline V gene are SGHRS and YFSETQ. After removal of 6 bases from V and 10 bases from J, the junction contained 15 bases not matched to a gene. The length of the CDR3 is 15 residues. For the CDR3, the DNA is TGCGCCAGCACCAGGGACGGACAGGGACGTGACGAGCAGTTCTTC. It specifies CASTRDGQGRDEQFF.

This chain joins TRBV30 and TRBJ2-3; 8 positions agree with TRBD2. Germline CDR1 is GTSNPN and CDR2 is SVGIG (reference sequence). Trimming removed 5 bases from V and 4 bases from J; junction bases left unmatched: 8. The CDR3 runs 14 residues. CDR3 sequence (DNA): TGTGCCTGGGTCGTACGGCGGGGGGCAGATACGCAGTATTTT. Translating gives CAWVVRRGADTQYF.

The chain uses TRBV5-6 and TRBJ2-2; TRBD1 matches at 10 bases. The CDR3 runs to 19 residues. The germline CDR1 and CDR2 sequences are SGHDT and YYEEEE. Trimming at V came to 6 bases and at J to 5 bases, leaving 19 bases not matched to a gene. CDR3 amino acids: CASTLPAMGAGQGTGELFF. The CDR3 nucleotides are TGTGCCAGCACCCTGCCCGCCATGGGCGCGGGACAGGGGACCGGGGAGCTGTTTTTT.

DNA of the CDR3: TGTGCCAGCAGCCAACGCAGGTCAAGCACAGATACGCAGTATTTT. Translation gives CASSQRRSSTDTQYF. The rearrangement links TRBV14 to TRBJ2-3; D gene uncertain. CDR1 SGHDN and CDR2 FVKESK come from the germline V gene. The CDR3 runs to 15 residues. Trimming took off 2 bases at V and 0 bases at J, with 9 bases between the two ends.

This chain joins TRBV10-1 and TRBJ1-5, with 12 bases matching TRBD1. The junction had 11 bases not matched to a gene; V was cut back by 7 bases and J by 7 bases. Germline CDR1 and CDR2: WNHNN and SYGVQD (reference sequence). The CDR3 is made up of 16 amino acids. CDR3: CASTGTGGAVWQPQHF. The DNA of the CDR3 is TGCGCCAGCACAGGGACAGGGGGCGCGGTGTGGCAGCCCCAGCATTTT.

The chain links TRBV9 to TRBJ2-3, with unresolved D. Germline values: CDR1 SGDLS, CDR2 YYNGEE. The V end lost 5 bases, the J end lost 2 bases, and 15 bases lay between the germline ends. This CDR3 comprises 15 residues. DNA of the CDR3: TGTGCCAGCAGTAGAGTTGAATTGGACACAGATACGCAGTATTTT. Amino acids: CASSRVELDTDTQYF.

This clone was counted once. This chain connects TRBV7-9 to TRBJ2-1, with D possibly TRBD1 on 5 matching bases. The CDR3 covers 15 residues. Trimming removed 5 bases at V and 4 bases at J, with 15 bases between. Germline CDR1 is SEHNR and CDR2 is FQNEAQ (reference sequence). The CDR3 DNA reads TGTGCCAGCAGCCCGGACATTGGACATTACAATGAGCAGTTCTTC. Residues: CASSPDIGHYNEQFF. Using reference TRBV7-9 and TRBJ2-1 for the parts outside the CDR3, the full variable domain is DTGVSQNPRHKITKRGQNVTFRCDPISEHNRLYWYRQTLGQGPEFLTYFQNEAQLEKSRLLSDRFSAERPKGSFSTLEIQRTEQGDSAMYLCASSPDIGHYNEQFFGPGTRLTVL.